One and the same sample provided the 28 T cell receptor beta chains below, sequenced in a study of T cell clones after liver transplantation. Produced via immunoSEQ multiplex PCR; TCRdb's table is partial and in-frame only. The sample includes fewer than 80,000 clones, 84% of them seen just once. The sample consisted of CD4+ T cells from blood, taken less than 50 months after liver transplant. Receptors originate from a human patient who received a liver transplant. Some T cells may trace back to the graft donor.

The chain couples TRBV19 to TRBJ1-6; D call uncertain. This CDR3 comprises 13 residues. The germline V gene encodes CDR1 LNHDA and CDR2 SQIVND (reference sequence). V dropped 5 bases and J dropped 7 bases, with 9 bases sitting between them. CDR3 residues: CASSRAENSPLHF. Written as DNA, the CDR3 is TGTGCCAGTAGTCGGGCCGAGAATTCACCCCTCCACTTT.

The chain carries TRBV28 and TRBJ2-3, with 7 bases fitting TRBD1. The CDR3 contains 16 residues. Per germline, CDR1 MDHEN and CDR2 SYDVKM. V lost 4 bases, J lost 3 bases, and 10 bases stayed unmatched. The CDR3 coding sequence is TGTGCCAGCAGTTCCCCAGGGGGTTTAAGAACAGATACGCAGTATTTT. Protein product: CASSSPGGLRTDTQYF. Drawing the rest from reference TRBV28 and TRBJ2-3, the complete variable domain is DVKVTQSSRYLVKRTGEKVFLECVQDMDHENMFWYRQDPGLGLRLIYFSYDVKMKEKGDIPEGYSVSREKKERFSLILESASTNQTSMYLCASSSPGGLRTDTQYFGPGTRLTVL.

This chain connects TRBV7-2 to TRBJ1-2; 7 bases map to TRBD1. CDR1 SGHTA and CDR2 FQGNSA come from the germline V gene. The junction had 6 bases not matched to a gene; V was cut back by 3 bases and J by 8 bases. The CDR3 length is 13 residues. The CDR3 nucleotides read TGTGCCAGCAGCTTCAAGGGGGCAAGAGGCTACACCTTC. It specifies CASSFKGARGYTF.

This clone has a handful of counts. The V gene is TRBV11-3, the J gene TRBJ2-3; 8 bases agree with TRBD2. Looked up from germline, CDR1 is SGHNT and CDR2 is YENEEA. CDR3 size: 14 residues. J was trimmed by 8 bases and V by 5 bases; bases with no gene match: 9. This CDR3 is CASSPGGGSSTQYF. The CDR3 DNA is TGTGCCAGCAGCCCGGGCGGGGGGAGTAGTACGCAGTATTTT.

The V call is TRBV6-1, the J call TRBJ2-2; weak D call: TRBD2 (6 bases). V was shortened by 4 bases and J by 4 bases, with 16 bases between the two germline ends. The CDR3 has 16 amino acids. Germline assignment: CDR1 MNHNS and CDR2 SASEGT. The CDR3 spells CASSGILGGSTGELFF. The CDR3 DNA sequence: TGTGCCAGCAGTGGGATCCTGGGGGGAAGCACCGGGGAGCTGTTTTTT.

This clone was detected only a few times. CDR3 residues: CASSESGDRDNYGYTF. CDR3 nucleotide sequence: TGCGCCAGCAGTGAGTCGGGTGACAGGGATAACTATGGCTACACCTTC. The chain has TRBV10-1 and TRBJ1-2; 7 positions agree with TRBD1. The CDR3 totals 16 residues. The ends lost 0 bases at V and 1 base at J; junction bases unmatched: 5. The V gene's germline CDR1 is WNHNN and CDR2 SYGVQD (reference sequence).

This chain uses TRBV7-8 with TRBJ2-3; D unclear. Germline V gives CDR1 SGHVS, CDR2 FQNEAQ. CDR3 size: 13 residues. Trimming took off 4 bases at V and 4 bases at J, with 9 bases between the two ends. CDR3 bases: TGTGCCAGCAGCTCCGGACCATCAGATACGCAGTATTTT. Amino acid sequence: CASSSGPSDTQYF.

This chain links TRBV19 with TRBJ2-7, with D perhaps being TRBD1 or TRBD2 (5 bases each). Per the germline V gene, CDR1 is LNHDA and CDR2 is SQIVND (reference sequence). V lost 0 bases and J lost 6, with 12 bases in between. The CDR3 sequence is 14 residues long. CDR3 in DNA: TGTGCCAGTAGTATAGATCCAGGGAGTGCCGAGCAGTACTTC. Translating it yields CASSIDPGSAEQYF.

The V and J genes are TRBV6-6 and TRBJ2-5; possible D gene TRBD2, 5 bases. Deletions cut 8 bases from V and 1 base from J, with 11 bases between. Germline V gives CDR1 MNHNY, CDR2 SVGAGI (reference sequence). CDR3 length: 13 residues. The CDR3 here is CASRKLGQETQYF. The CDR3 region has the DNA TGTGCCAGCCGAAAACTAGGCCAAGAGACCCAGTACTTC.

The V call is TRBV7-2, the J call TRBJ1-6; TRBD1 might be the D (6 bases). The V end was cut by 5 bases, the J end by 2 bases, with 16 bases between. The CDR3 totals 17 residues. CDR1 is SGHTA, CDR2 FQGNSA, per germline. The CDR3 spells CASSPQGAAAYNSPLHF. The CDR3 DNA is TGTGCCAGCAGCCCACAGGGAGCAGCTGCCTATAATTCACCCCTCCACTTT.

Concerning this clone: The same CDR3 is also encoded by other DNA sequences in this sample. This chain connects TRBV5-1 to TRBJ2-6, with D uncertain. The CDR3 totals 15 residues. Trimming pared 0 bases from V and 0 bases from J, leaving 4 bases between. The germline V gene encodes CDR1 SGHRS and CDR2 YFSETQ. Written as DNA, the CDR3 is TGCGCCAGCAGCTTGGGGGGCTCTGGGGCCAACGTCCTGACTTTC. Its translation is CASSLGGSGANVLTF.

The chain recombines TRBV6-5 with TRBJ1-2; a weak D match, TRBD1 (6 bases). Germline CDR1 reads MNHEY; CDR2 reads SVGAGI. The V and J ends lost 9 bases and 4 bases respectively, with 12 bases between them. The CDR3 has 12 amino acids. In nucleotides, the CDR3 is TGTGCCAGTAGACAGGCTACCTATGGCTACACCTTC. Amino acids: CASRQATYGYTF.

The chain links TRBV19 to TRBJ1-4; D not resolved. Germline V gene lookup returns CDR1 LNHDA and CDR2 SQIVND (reference sequence). The CDR3 consists of 16 residues. V lost 2 bases to trimming and J lost 5 bases, with 15 bases between them. The CDR3 sequence is CASSIFSGNQNEKLFF. The DNA for the CDR3 is TGTGCCAGTAGTATATTCTCCGGGAACCAAAATGAAAAACTGTTTTTT. The variable domain in full, completed from reference TRBV19 and TRBJ1-4, reads DGGITQSPKYLFRKEGQNVTLSCEQNLNHDAMYWYRQDPGQGLRLIYYSQIVNDFQKGDIAEGYSVSREKKESFPLTVTSAQKNPTAFYLCASSIFSGNQNEKLFFGSGTQLSVL.

The J gene is TRBJ2-3, the V gene TRBV11-1, with D tentatively TRBD2 (6 bases). Germline CDR1 SGHAT, CDR2 FQDESV (reference sequence). Trimming cost V 5 bases and J 6 bases, with 18 bases left between them. The CDR3 covers 15 residues. The CDR3 region is CASSQDLAGRDTQYF. The DNA for the CDR3 is TGTGCCAGCAGCCAAGATCTCGCGGGACGTGATACGCAGTATTTT.

As regards this clone: This sample also contains other DNA sequences that code for the same CDR3. The chain is built from TRBV6-5 and TRBJ1-5, with unresolved D. The CDR3 length is 14 residues. The germline CDR1 and CDR2 sequences are MNHEY and SVGAGI. Trimming removed 8 bases from V and 1 base from J, with 12 bases in between. CDR3 residues: CASSPRGSNQPQHF. In DNA form, the CDR3 reads TGTGCCAGCTCCCCCCGAGGAAGCAATCAGCCCCAGCATTTT.

This clone came up a few times. This chain connects TRBV6-6 to TRBJ2-5; D remains ambiguous. CDR1 is MNHNY and CDR2 is SVGAGI in the germline V gene (reference sequence). The V end was cut by 5 bases, the J end by 5 bases, with 15 bases between. The CDR3 sequence is 14 residues long. DNA for the CDR3: TGTGCCAGCAGTCCCCGCCAAGCCGAGGAGACCCAGTACTTC. It yields the protein CASSPRQAEETQYF.

This chain links TRBV7-8 with TRBJ1-5; D call uncertain. CDR1 SGHVS and CDR2 FQNEAQ come from the germline V gene. CDR3 size: 12 residues. Deletions cut 6 bases from V and 10 bases from J, with 13 bases between. The CDR3 protein is CASSLRGSPQHF. Written as DNA, the CDR3 is TGTGCCAGCAGTCTCCGCGGCAGCCCCCAGCATTTT.

This clone turned up a few times. This chain connects TRBV13 to TRBJ2-1, with 10 bases fitting TRBD2. This CDR3 contains 17 residues. V lost 6 bases and J lost 5; bases outside the gene matches: 13. Germline CDR1 PRHDT, CDR2 FYEKMQ (reference sequence). The chain's CDR3 is CASSGSVGLAVHNEQFF. DNA of the CDR3: TGTGCCAGCAGTGGGAGCGTAGGACTAGCGGTCCACAATGAGCAGTTCTTC.

The V call is TRBV7-2, the J call TRBJ2-7; D gene unclear. The CDR3 covers 15 residues. V was clipped by 5 bases and J by 4 bases, with 18 bases between them. Germline assignment: CDR1 SGHTA and CDR2 FQGNSA. CDR3 nucleotide sequence: TGTGCCAGCAGCCAGCCCGTGGAAGGGCGGTACGAGCAGTACTTC. Amino acid sequence: CASSQPVEGRYEQYF.

This chain uses TRBV2 with TRBJ1-1; unclear D gene. Germline V gives CDR1 SNHLY, CDR2 FYNNEI. The CDR3 runs to 13 residues. V lost 3 bases and J 5 bases, leaving 10 bases between the germline ends. The CDR3 region is CASSDPGWTEAFF. The CDR3, as DNA: TGTGCCAGCAGTGACCCGGGGTGGACTGAAGCTTTCTTT.

The V call is TRBV10-3, the J call TRBJ2-1; TRBD2 matches at 10 bases. The CDR3 length is 15 residues. Per germline, CDR1 ENHRY and CDR2 SYGVKD. V gave up 5 bases and J gave up 9 bases; unmatched junction bases: 10. CDR3 loop: CAISSGTSAPGEQFF. CDR3 DNA: TGTGCCATCAGTTCCGGGACTAGCGCGCCGGGTGAGCAGTTCTTC.

The rearrangement joins TRBV9 to TRBJ1-3, with 7 nucleotides matching TRBD1. V gave up 4 bases and J gave up 4 bases; unmatched junction bases: 5. The length of the CDR3 is 14 residues. The germline CDR1 and CDR2 sequences are SGDLS and YYNGEE. The CDR3 nucleotides read TGTGCCAGCAGCCCCATAGGGGGCGGAAACACCATATATTTT. This translates into CASSPIGGGNTIYF.

This clone occurred a few times. The J gene is TRBJ2-2, the V gene TRBV19; TRBD2 matches 7 bases. The CDR3 contains 14 residues. Losses at the gene ends were 6 bases for V and 0 bases for J; bases not matched to a gene: 1. Germline V gene lookup returns CDR1 LNHDA and CDR2 SQIVND (reference sequence). This CDR3 reads CASRGLANTGELFF. The CDR3 region has the DNA TGTGCCAGTAGAGGACTAGCGAACACCGGGGAGCTGTTTTTT.

V and J are TRBV28 and TRBJ2-3; D uncertain. Trimming took off 3 bases at V and 1 base at J, with 8 bases between the two ends. The CDR3 runs 14 residues. Germline assignment: CDR1 MDHEN and CDR2 SYDVKM. The chain's CDR3 is CASSFWRRTDTQYF. The DNA of the CDR3 is TGTGCCAGCAGTTTTTGGCGACGCACAGATACGCAGTATTTT. Supplemented by reference TRBV28 and TRBJ2-3, the full variable domain reads DVKVTQSSRYLVKRTGEKVFLECVQDMDHENMFWYRQDPGLGLRLIYFSYDVKMKEKGDIPEGYSVSREKKERFSLILESASTNQTSMYLCASSFWRRTDTQYFGPGTRLTVL.

The rearrangement links TRBV29-1 to TRBJ1-3; no clear D. The germline gives CDR1 SQVTM, CDR2 ANQGSEA. The CDR3 sequence is 13 residues long. The ends were cut back, 4 bases at V and 1 base at J, with 8 bases in the middle. The CDR3 sequence: CSVGNRSGNTIYF. The CDR3 nucleotides read TGCAGCGTTGGTAATAGATCTGGAAACACCATATATTTT.

The chain employs TRBV6-5 and TRBJ2-3, with TRBD1 as a possible D gene (6 bases). The V gene lost 0 bases and the J gene lost 0 bases, with 7 bases spanning the gap. The CDR3 totals 15 residues. Per germline, CDR1 MNHEY and CDR2 SVGAGI. The CDR3 here is CASSYSDRSTDTQYF. In DNA form, the CDR3 reads TGTGCCAGCAGTTACTCAGACAGGAGCACAGATACGCAGTATTTT.

This chain links TRBV28 with TRBJ1-2, with TRBD1 matching 9 bases. V was clipped by 6 bases and J by 5 bases; unmatched bases: 7. The germline V gene has CDR1 MDHEN and CDR2 SYDVKM. CDR3 length: 14 amino acids. The CDR3 region is CASSYDRGDYGYTF. CDR3 in DNA: TGTGCCAGCAGCTATGACAGGGGGGATTATGGCTACACCTTC.

This chain joins TRBV10-3 and TRBJ2-7; no firm D call. Per the germline V gene, CDR1 is ENHRY and CDR2 is SYGVKD. V lost 3 bases and J 0 bases, leaving 15 bases between the germline ends. This CDR3 is built from 16 residues. The CDR3 sequence is CAISEGSTQSSYEQYF. In DNA, the CDR3 is TGTGCCATCAGTGAAGGTTCTACTCAATCCTCCTACGAGCAGTACTTC.